Included here is one T cell receptor beta chain sequence, with context. This clonotype has more than one count but fewer than ten. The antigen this receptor binds is unknown. The record has no base qualities; no much larger clone is one base away. V was cut back by 5 bases and J by 8 bases, leaving a gap of 13 bases between them. There are 13 amino acids in the CDR3, from cysteine to phenylalanine inclusive. Only the CDR3 region is kept as DNA, spanning 39 bases read in frame from base 1. This specimen belongs to a study of T cells after yellow fever vaccination (dated by TCRdb to between 2017 and 2020). Study-level background: The SMART-Seq v4 Ultra Low Input RNA kit was used to prepare libraries from fractions with low cell numbers. To follow T-cell clones before and after primary and booster YFV17D yellow fever vaccination, bulk TCR alpha and beta repertoires were sequenced over time. Two healthy male donors, one aged 18 to 29 and one aged 30 to 40 years, made up the cohort. Blood samples were taken at several timepoints before and after primary and secondary immunization, and bulk PBMC replicates and cell subsets were isolated. Results and caveats for the whole study, not just this receptor: Most clones expanded after primary vaccination were re-detected after the booster (around 96% of CD4 and around 86% of CD8), suggesting broad memory maintenance. A small fraction of clonotypes showed up in both the CD4 and CD8 compartments, probably as a result of convergent recombination. Compared with the primary T-cell response, the secondary T-cell response was weaker but faster, peaking on day 5 rather than day 15. Computational filtering was needed because FACS-sorted repertoires could contain abundant contaminating clonotypes from the bulk population. Because the study included only a couple of donors, the extent to which the findings can be generalized is limited.

For sequencing, an Illumina NovaSeq 6000 was employed. Synthesis of TCR cDNA relied on 5'RACE template switching, a step that introduced a universal primer site along with unique molecular identifiers. Priming for cDNA synthesis came from both the TCR alpha and TCR beta constant segments. Libraries were amplified in two PCR steps, with sample barcodes and sequencing adapters added in the second step. Sequencing of the libraries was done on either Illumina HiSeq 2500 (2x100 bp) or NovaSeq (2x150 bp). The source study handled its data this way. MIGEC was used to demultiplex reads and collapse the reads into UMI consensus sequences, and MiXCR was used for V(D)J alignment. Using edgeR on replicate PBMC samples, clonotypes were called vaccine-responding if FDR was below 0.01 and the log2 fold change was above 5 up to day 15. Bulk clonotypes were assigned CD4 or CD8 identity according to which sequenced CD4 or CD8 repertoire held them at higher abundance. TCRdb handled the public reads itself, with Q25 trimming in fastp and clone calling in MiXCR, and kept productive beta chains. Rows are combined by CDR3 protein, so each entry shows the most common genes and DNA. In this record, the V and J calls reflect TCRdb's handling and not the investigators' own analysis. Here the sample has some 200,000 distinct CDR3 sequences; 8% to 13% occur a single time. The top ten clonotypes cover less than 40% of the sample.

This specimen's treatment or condition label, interpreted: live attenuated yellow fever vaccine strain. PBMCs were isolated from peripheral blood using a standard Ficoll-Paque protocol. CD4 and CD8 T-cell fractions were isolated with Dynabeads CD4 and CD8 positive selection kits. TriZol was used to extract RNA from bulk PBMCs, from CD4 and CD8 fractions, and from dextramer-positive and dextramer-negative fractions. The sequences come from CD8+ T cells sorted from PBMCs, collected 15 days after the yellow fever booster vaccination. Recombination joined TRBV12-3 or TRBV12-4 with TRBJ2-1, with the D gene uncertain. The TCR comes from a man aged 18 to 29 who received the YFV17D yellow fever vaccine. The DNA reads as follows: TGTGCCAGCAGTAGAACGTCGGTCTATGAGCAGTTCTTC. It translates as CASSRTSVYEQFF.